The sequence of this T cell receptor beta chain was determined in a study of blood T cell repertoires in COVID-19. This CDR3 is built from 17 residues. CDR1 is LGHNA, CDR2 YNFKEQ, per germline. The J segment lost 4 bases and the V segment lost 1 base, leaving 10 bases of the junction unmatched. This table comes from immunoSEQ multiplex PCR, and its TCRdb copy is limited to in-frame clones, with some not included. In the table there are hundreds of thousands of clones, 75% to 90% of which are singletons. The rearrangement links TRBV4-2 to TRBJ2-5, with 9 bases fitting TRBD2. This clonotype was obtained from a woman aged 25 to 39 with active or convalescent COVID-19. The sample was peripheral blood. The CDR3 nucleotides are TGTGCCAGCAGCCAAGTTCAGGCGGGGGGGCGAGGAGAGACCCAGTACTTC. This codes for CASSQVQAGGRGETQYF.